Presented here are 4 T cell receptor beta chains from one specimen sequenced in a study of cytomegalovirus exposure and HLA in healthy donors. PCR used 60 Vbeta primers and 13 Jbeta primers. This table comes from immunoSEQ multiplex PCR, and its TCRdb copy is limited to in-frame clones, with some not included. The table lists a few hundred thousand clones, approximately 80% of them singletons, with about 9.4% in the top ten. The sequencing input was PBMCs. All receptors derive from a woman aged 45-65 years in good health and CMV-seropositive.

The chain couples TRBV23-1 to TRBJ1-1; 8 positions agree with TRBD1. TRBV23-1 is an ORF for which the function is uncertain. V was clipped by 6 bases and J by 4 bases; unmatched bases: 7. The CDR3 runs to 14 residues. The CDR3 region has the DNA TGCGCCAGCAGGAAAAAAACAGGGGGCACTGAAGCTTTCTTT. Its protein is CASRKKTGGTEAFF.

The V gene is TRBV9, the J gene TRBJ2-1; TRBD2 agrees at 9 bases. The CDR3 has 15 amino acids. From germline, CDR1 is SGDLS and CDR2 YYNGEE. After removal of 6 bases from V and 9 bases from J, the junction contained 13 bases not matched to a gene. The CDR3 region is CASTQLSGGLGEQFF. The CDR3 DNA reads TGTGCCAGCACCCAGCTTAGCGGGGGTTTAGGTGAGCAGTTCTTC.

The genes are TRBV6-1 and TRBJ1-2; D is uncertain. Trimming shortened V by 1 base and J by 7 bases, and 16 bases separated the two germline ends. CDR3 length: 15 amino acids. CDR1 MNHNS and CDR2 SASEGT come from the germline V gene. The CDR3 spells CASSEVGGEPGGYTF. The CDR3 DNA reads as TGTGCCAGCAGTGAAGTTGGCGGCGAGCCGGGTGGCTACACCTTC.

This chain uses TRBV2 with TRBJ2-3; 8 bases line up with TRBD2. J gave up 2 bases and V 8 bases, and 6 bases lay outside the gene matches. CDR1 SNHLY and CDR2 FYNNEI come from the germline V gene. The CDR3 sequence is 14 residues long. CDR3 amino acids: CASLLAEATDTQYF. The CDR3 bases are TGTGCCAGCTTACTAGCGGAAGCCACAGATACGCAGTATTTT.